The rows below give T cell receptor beta chains drawn from one sample of a study of T-cell memory formation after mild COVID-19. TCRdb used MiXCR to reprocess the 5' RACE reads, holding one entry per CDR3 protein. The sample lists about 320,000 distinct CDR3 sequences, 14% occurring once. What was sequenced was PBMCs or a T cell subset sorted from them (not recorded which). These TCRs come from a man aged 18 to 35 who had mild COVID-19 (a few samples of this study predate the infection). Cell type and time point are not known. Each CDR3 is given with its conserved first and last residue. The order of the fields is CDR3 length, D gene, J gene, V gene, clone size, CDR3 protein, CDR3 DNA. A D gene is named only where the DNA matches it firmly. Clone size is given for some rows only: seen once, a few or many times, or a class if the clone is expanded.

15 NA TRBJ2-7 TRBV4-1 NA CASSQDYPGSYEQYF TGCGCCAGCAGCCAAGATTATCCAGGTTCCTACGAGCAGTACTTC
11 NA TRBJ2-1 TRBV20-1 few CSATTPVSEFF TGCAGTGCAACTACCCCGGTGTCGGAGTTCTTC
15 TRBD1 TRBJ2-1 TRBV7-6 NA CASSRRQGLQDEQFF TGTGCCAGCAGCCGTAGACAGGGGCTGCAAGATGAGCAGTTCTTC
16 NA TRBJ2-5 TRBV6-2/TRBV6-3 NA CASSPRMAGIQETQYF TGTGCCAGCAGTCCCCGGATGGCCGGCATCCAAGAGACCCAGTACTTC
13 NA TRBJ2-1 TRBV7-2 few CASSSDPYNEQFF TGTGCCAGCAGCTCGGACCCTTACAATGAGCAGTTCTTC
15 NA TRBJ1-2 TRBV9 NA CASSVASGGDYGYTF TGTGCCAGCAGCGTAGCCAGTGGAGGAGACTATGGCTACACCTTC
14 NA TRBJ1-2 TRBV4-1 NA CASSPPGGTYGYTF TGCGCCAGCAGCCCTCCCGGGGGTACCTATGGCTACACCTTC
11 NA TRBJ2-1 TRBV6-2/TRBV6-3 few CASGAYNEQFF TGTGCCAGCGGGGCTTACAATGAGCAGTTCTTC
10 NA TRBJ2-3 TRBV29-1 NA CSAWGDTQYF TGCAGCGCCTGGGGAGATACGCAGTATTTT
19 TRBD2 TRBJ2-2 TRBV7-3 few CASSQSPLVAGGSTGELFF TGTGCCAGCAGCCAAAGCCCCCTCGTGGCGGGGGGTAGCACCGGGGAGCTGTTTTTT
14 NA TRBJ2-7 TRBV5-6 many CASRAAGENYEQYF TGTGCCAGCAGAGCGGCAGGCGAAAACTACGAGCAGTACTTC
15 NA TRBJ1-4 TRBV7-9 NA CASSLALSREEKLFF TGTGCCAGCAGCTTAGCGCTTTCCAGGGAGGAAAAACTGTTTTTT
13 NA TRBJ1-1 TRBV11-2 NA CASSLGSYTEAFF TGTGCCAGCAGCTTAGGGTCATACACTGAAGCTTTCTTT
15 TRBD1 TRBJ2-4 TRBV7-2 NA CASSFSTGRWDIQYF TGTGCCAGCAGCTTTTCGACAGGGCGATGGGACATTCAGTACTTC
15 TRBD2 TRBJ2-4 TRBV2 once CASKERGGPENIQYF TGTGCCAGCAAGGAGCGGGGGGGCCCGGAAAACATTCAGTACTTC
12 NA TRBJ2-1 TRBV28 many CASKGGYNEQFF TGTGCCAGCAAGGGGGGCTACAATGAGCAGTTCTTC
13 TRBD1 TRBJ1-6 TRBV28 few CATGTGRNSPLHF TGTGCCACTGGGACAGGAAGGAATTCACCCCTCCACTTT
15 NA TRBJ1-1 TRBV5-1 few CASSWVDRLNTEAFF TGCGCCAGCAGCTGGGTTGACAGGCTGAACACTGAAGCTTTCTTT
15 NA TRBJ2-2 TRBV9 few CASSPRITRTGELFF TGTGCCAGCAGCCCCCGGATAACACGCACCGGGGAGCTGTTTTTT
12 NA TRBJ2-7 TRBV7-9 NA CASSSESYEQYF TGTGCCAGCAGCTCCGAGTCCTACGAGCAGTACTTC
15 NA TRBJ2-5 TRBV5-1 NA CASSSYTGYQETQYF TGCGCCAGCAGTTCATATACAGGGTACCAAGAGACCCAGTACTTC
13 NA TRBJ1-2 TRBV9 few CASSVARSYGYTF TGTGCCAGCAGCGTAGCCCGGAGTTATGGCTACACCTTC
15 NA TRBJ2-2 TRBV11-2 many CASSLEGPTTGELFF TGTGCCAGCAGCTTAGAGGGCCCCACGACCGGGGAGCTGTTTTTT
16 NA TRBJ2-4 TRBV5-1 few CASSLGGAGRKDIQYF TGCGCCAGCAGCTTGGGAGGCGCCGGGAGAAAAGACATTCAGTACTTC
14 TRBD1 TRBJ1-2 TRBV4-1 NA CASSRPDRNYGYTF TGCGCCAGCAGCCGACCGGACAGGAACTATGGCTACACCTTC
15 NA TRBJ2-1 TRBV28 few CASSEAGDRNNEQFF TGTGCCAGCAGTGAAGCGGGGGACAGGAACAATGAGCAGTTCTTC
15 TRBD1 TRBJ2-5 TRBV5-1 NA CASSLQPGQGKTQYF TGCGCCAGCAGCTTGCAGCCGGGACAGGGAAAGACCCAGTACTTC
15 NA TRBJ1-5 TRBV7-8 few CASSLVGASNQPQHF TGTGCCAGCAGCTTAGTTGGGGCTAGCAATCAGCCCCAGCATTTT
15 NA TRBJ1-5 TRBV5-6 NA CASSLQGTYGQPQHF TGTGCCAGCAGCTTGCAGGGTACGTACGGTCAGCCCCAGCATTTT
14 NA TRBJ2-1 TRBV5-1 many CASRNTGSYNEQFF TGCGCCAGCAGAAACACGGGCTCCTACAATGAGCAGTTCTTC
15 NA TRBJ2-6 TRBV7-2 NA CASTLGGAGANVLTF TGTGCCAGCACCTTGGGGGGTGCTGGGGCCAACGTCCTGACTTTC
15 TRBD1 TRBJ1-2 TRBV6-1 NA CASSAGQGVYYGYTF TGTGCCAGCAGTGCCGGACAGGGGGTTTACTATGGCTACACCTTC